This T cell receptor (beta chain) was captured in a study of response to subunit inactivated influenza vaccine. Study-wide points: There was a suggestion from the authors that each seasonal influenza vaccination recruits few new T cells.

MiXCR was run by TCRdb on the RT-PCR reads, yielding one entry per CDR3 protein. The sample lists hundreds of thousands of distinct CDR3 sequences; approximately 14% were seen once. CDR1 and CDR2 (germline): SGHTA, FQGNSA. This CDR3 is built from 15 residues. Between the trimmed V and J ends, which lost 5 bases and 6 bases, there was a span of 17 bases. As concerns this clonotype: What it binds is not known.

The gene calls are TRBV7-2 and TRBJ2-1; D gene ambiguous. The receptor was derived from a man aged 50 or older who received an inactivated influenza vaccine. The specimen comprised PBMCs from blood, sampled 11 to 12 days after vaccination. The CDR3 DNA sequence: TGTGCCAGCAGCCTCCTTAGCTCTCGGTCCAATGAGCAGTTCTTC. Its protein product is CASSLLSSRSNEQFF.